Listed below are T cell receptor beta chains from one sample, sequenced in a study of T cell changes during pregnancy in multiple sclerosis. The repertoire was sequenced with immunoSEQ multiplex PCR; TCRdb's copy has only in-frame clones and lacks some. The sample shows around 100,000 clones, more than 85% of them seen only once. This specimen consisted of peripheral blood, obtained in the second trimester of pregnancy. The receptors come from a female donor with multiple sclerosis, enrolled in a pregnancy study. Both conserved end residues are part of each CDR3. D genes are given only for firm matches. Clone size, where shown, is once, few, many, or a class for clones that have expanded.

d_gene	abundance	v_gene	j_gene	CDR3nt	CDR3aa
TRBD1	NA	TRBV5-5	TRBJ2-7	TGTGCCAGCTTACTCGGACAGGGAGGTGGCGAGCAGTACTTC	CASLLGQGGGEQYF
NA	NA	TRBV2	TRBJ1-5	TGTGCCAGCAGTTTTCAGAGGTCCCAGCCCCAGCATTTT	CASSFQRSQPQHF
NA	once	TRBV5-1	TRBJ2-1	TGCGCCAGCAGCTTGAGGACAAACTACAATGAGCAGTTCTTC	CASSLRTNYNEQFF
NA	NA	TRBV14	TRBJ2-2	TGTGCCAGCAGCCAGGCTACAGGGTATACCGGGGAGCTGTTTTTT	CASSQATGYTGELFF
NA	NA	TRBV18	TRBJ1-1	TGTGCCAGCTCTGCGTCAGGGGAAGGAACTGAAGCTTTCTTT	CASSASGEGTEAFF
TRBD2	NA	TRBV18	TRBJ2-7	TGTGCCAGCTCACCAGGGGGGGGTTACGAGCAGTACTTC	CASSPGGGYEQYF
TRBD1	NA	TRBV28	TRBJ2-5	TGTGCCAGCAGTTCCACAATCGGACAGGGAATAGAAGAGACCCAGTACTTC	CASSSTIGQGIEETQYF
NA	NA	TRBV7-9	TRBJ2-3	TGTGCCAGCACCCTAAGCACAGATACGCAGTATTTT	CASTLSTDTQYF
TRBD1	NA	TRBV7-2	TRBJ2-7	TGTGCCAGCAGCCTCGAGGGACAGGGTTCCTACGAGCAGTACTTC	CASSLEGQGSYEQYF
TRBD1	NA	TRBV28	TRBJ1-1	TGTGCCAGCAGCGGCGTAGGGACAGGTCTCAAGGAAGCTTTCTTT	CASSGVGTGLKEAFF
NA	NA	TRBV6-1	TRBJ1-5	TGTGCCAGCAGTGTGTCAGGTGATCAGCCCCAGCATTTT	CASSVSGDQPQHF
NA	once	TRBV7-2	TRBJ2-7	TGTGCCAGCAGCTTAGACAGGCCCCACGAGCAGTACTTC	CASSLDRPHEQYF
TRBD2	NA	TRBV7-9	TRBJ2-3	TGTGCCAGCAGCCTGGGGCTAGCGGGAGGAGTAGATACGCAGTATTTT	CASSLGLAGGVDTQYF
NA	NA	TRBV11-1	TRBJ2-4	TGTGCCAGCAGCCTCTTCCGTGGGCCAAACATTCAGTACTTC	CASSLFRGPNIQYF
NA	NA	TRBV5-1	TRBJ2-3	TGCGCCAGCAGCCCCAGGGGAGAGGGCTACACAGATACGCAGTATTTT	CASSPRGEGYTDTQYF
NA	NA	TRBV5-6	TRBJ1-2	TGTGCCAGCAGCTTGACAGGGTCAATATTTAACTATGGCTACACCTTC	CASSLTGSIFNYGYTF
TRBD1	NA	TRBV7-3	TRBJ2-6	TGTGCCAGCAGTTCCAGGACAGGATCTGGGGCCAACGTCCTGACTTTC	CASSSRTGSGANVLTF
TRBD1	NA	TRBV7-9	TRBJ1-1	TGTGCCAGCAGGCCAGACAGGGTCACTGAAGCTTTCTTT	CASRPDRVTEAFF
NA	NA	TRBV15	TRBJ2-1	TGTGCCACCAGCAGAGATATCGCTGGCGGCAATGAGCAGTTCTTC	CATSRDIAGGNEQFF
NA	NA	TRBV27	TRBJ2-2	TGTGCCAGCAGCCTCTTCACAGGGCATCGGAACACCGGGGAGCTGTTTTTT	CASSLFTGHRNTGELFF
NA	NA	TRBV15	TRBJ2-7	TGTGCCACCAGCAGAGTTACAGGGGGGGCCTACGAGCAGTACTTC	CATSRVTGGAYEQYF
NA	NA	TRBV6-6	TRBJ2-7	TGTGCCAGCAGTCTCGATCGGCTAGCGTGGTACTTC	CASSLDRLAWYF
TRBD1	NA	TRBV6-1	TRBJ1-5	TGTGCCAGCAGTGTTGGGGACAGGGGAAATCAGCCCCAGCATTTT	CASSVGDRGNQPQHF
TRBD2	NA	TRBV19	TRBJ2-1	TGTGCCAGTAGTACTCCAGGCGGGAGGGCCTTTGGTGAGCAGTTCTTC	CASSTPGGRAFGEQFF
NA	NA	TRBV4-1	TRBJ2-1	TGCGCCAGCAGTCAACCCGGGACTTCTTACAATGAGCAGTTCTTC	CASSQPGTSYNEQFF
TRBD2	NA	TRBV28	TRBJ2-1	TGTGCCAGCAGTCTCCGGACTAGCGGCGGCAATGAGCAGTTCTTC	CASSLRTSGGNEQFF
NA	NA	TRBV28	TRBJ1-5	TGTGCCAGCAGTATAATCGGGAGGGGGGGTACTAATAGCAATCAGCCCCAGCATTTT	CASSIIGRGGTNSNQPQHF
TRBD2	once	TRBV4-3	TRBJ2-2	TGCGCCAGCAGCCAGTCTAGGAGGAGGGCGGGGGTGAACGCGAACACCGGGGAGCTGTTTTTT	CASSQSRRRAGVNANTGELFF
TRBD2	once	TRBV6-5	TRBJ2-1	TGTGCCAGCAGTCTTCTAGCGGACCCCTACAATGAGCAGTTCTTC	CASSLLADPYNEQFF
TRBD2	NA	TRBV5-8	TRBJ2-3	TGTGCCAGCAGCTCCGCCGGGGGGGGGACAGATACGCAGTATTTT	CASSSAGGGTDTQYF
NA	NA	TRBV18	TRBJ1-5	TGTGCCAGCTCACCAGACCCGGGAAACGTCCAGCCCCAGCATTTT	CASSPDPGNVQPQHF
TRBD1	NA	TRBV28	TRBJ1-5	TGTGCCAGTACGCCGGGACAGGGGTGGCAGCCCCAGCATTTT	CASTPGQGWQPQHF
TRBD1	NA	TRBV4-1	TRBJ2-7	TGCGCCAGCAGCCGAGGACAGGGGGGCTACGAGCAGTACTTC	CASSRGQGGYEQYF
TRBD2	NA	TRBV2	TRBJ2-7	TGTGCCAGCAGTTTTTGGACTAGCGGGGTTTCCTACGAGCAGTACTTC	CASSFWTSGVSYEQYF
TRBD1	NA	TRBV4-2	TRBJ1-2	TGTGCCAGCAGCCAAGGGGGACAGGGTGGCTACACCTTC	CASSQGGQGGYTF
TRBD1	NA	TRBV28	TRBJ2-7	TGTGCCAGCAGTTCCCCCTTCCTGACAGGGGGCCCCACCGAGCAGTACTTC	CASSSPFLTGGPTEQYF
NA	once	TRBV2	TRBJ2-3	TGTGCCACTGGGCCGTACGGTACGCAGTATTTT	CATGPYGTQYF
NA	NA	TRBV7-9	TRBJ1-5	TGTGCCAGCAGCACCCCAGACAGTGCGGGACAGCCCCAGCATTTT	CASSTPDSAGQPQHF
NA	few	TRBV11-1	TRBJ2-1	TGTGCCAGCAGCAAAGTCGTCAGGTCCCATGAGCAGTTCTTC	CASSKVVRSHEQFF
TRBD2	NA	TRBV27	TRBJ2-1	TGTGCCAGCAGTATAGCGGGAGGAATCTACAATGAGCAGTTCTTC	CASSIAGGIYNEQFF
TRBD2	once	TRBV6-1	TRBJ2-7	TGTGCCAGCAGGGGCCCCGGGACTAGCGGTTACGAGCAGTACTTC	CASRGPGTSGYEQYF
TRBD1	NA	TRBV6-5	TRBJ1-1	TGTGCCAGCAGGAGACAGGGTGACACTGAAGCTTTCTTT	CASRRQGDTEAFF
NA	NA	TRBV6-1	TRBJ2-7	TGTGCCAGCAGCGCCCATCCTAGCTCCCAGTACGAGCAGTACTTC	CASSAHPSSQYEQYF
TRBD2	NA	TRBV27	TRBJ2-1	TGTGCCAGCAGTCTACTAGCGGGTCCTTACAATGAGCAGTTCTTC	CASSLLAGPYNEQFF
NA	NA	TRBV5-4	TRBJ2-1	TGTGCCAGCAGCTCCGACTGGCGGGAGCAGTTCTTC	CASSSDWREQFF